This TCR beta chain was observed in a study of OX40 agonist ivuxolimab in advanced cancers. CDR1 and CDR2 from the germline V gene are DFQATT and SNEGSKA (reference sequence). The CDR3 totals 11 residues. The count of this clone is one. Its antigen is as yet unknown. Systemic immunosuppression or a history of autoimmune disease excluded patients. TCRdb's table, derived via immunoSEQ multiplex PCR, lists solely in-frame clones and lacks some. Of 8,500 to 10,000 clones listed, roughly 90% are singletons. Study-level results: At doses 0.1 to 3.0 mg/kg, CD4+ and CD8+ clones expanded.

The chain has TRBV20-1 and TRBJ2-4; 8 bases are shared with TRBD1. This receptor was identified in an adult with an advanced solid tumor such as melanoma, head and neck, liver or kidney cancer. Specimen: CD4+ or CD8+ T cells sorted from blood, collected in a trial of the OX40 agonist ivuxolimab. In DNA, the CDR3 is TGCAGCGGACAGGGTACGGACATTCAGTACTTC. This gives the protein CSGQGTDIQYF.